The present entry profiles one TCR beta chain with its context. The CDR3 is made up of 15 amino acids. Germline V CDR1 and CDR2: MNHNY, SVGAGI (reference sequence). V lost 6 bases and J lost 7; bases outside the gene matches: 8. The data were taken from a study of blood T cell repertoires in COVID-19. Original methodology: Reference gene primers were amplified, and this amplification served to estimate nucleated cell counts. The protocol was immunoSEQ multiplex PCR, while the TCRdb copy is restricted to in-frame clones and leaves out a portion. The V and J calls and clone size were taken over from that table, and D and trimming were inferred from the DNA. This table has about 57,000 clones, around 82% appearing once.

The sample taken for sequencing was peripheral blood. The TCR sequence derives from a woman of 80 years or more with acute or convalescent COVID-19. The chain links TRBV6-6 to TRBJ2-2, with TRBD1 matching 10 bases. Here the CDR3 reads CASRPGQGFDGELFF. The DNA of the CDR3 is TGTGCCAGCAGACCGGGACAGGGGTTTGACGGGGAGCTGTTTTTT.